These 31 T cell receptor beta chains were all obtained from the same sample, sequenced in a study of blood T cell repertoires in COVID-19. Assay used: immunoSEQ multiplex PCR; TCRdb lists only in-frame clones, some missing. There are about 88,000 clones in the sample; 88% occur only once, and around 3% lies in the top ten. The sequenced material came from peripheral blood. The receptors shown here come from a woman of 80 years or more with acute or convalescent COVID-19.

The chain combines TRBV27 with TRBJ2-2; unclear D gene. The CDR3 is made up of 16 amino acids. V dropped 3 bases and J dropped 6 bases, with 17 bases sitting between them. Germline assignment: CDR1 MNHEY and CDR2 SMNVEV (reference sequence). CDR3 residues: CASSFLGSAVSGELFF. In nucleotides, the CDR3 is TGTGCCAGCAGTTTTTTGGGTTCGGCGGTGTCCGGGGAGCTGTTTTTT.

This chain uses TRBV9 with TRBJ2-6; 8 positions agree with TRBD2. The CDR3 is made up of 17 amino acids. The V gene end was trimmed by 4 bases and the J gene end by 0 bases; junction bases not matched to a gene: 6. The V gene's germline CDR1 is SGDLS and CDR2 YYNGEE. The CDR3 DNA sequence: TGTGCCAGCAGCCCAGTAGCGGGAAGCTCTGGGGCCAACGTCCTGACTTTC. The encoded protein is CASSPVAGSSGANVLTF. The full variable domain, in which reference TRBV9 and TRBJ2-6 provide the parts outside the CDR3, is DSGVTQTPKHLITATGQRVTLRCSPRSGDLSVYWYQQSLDQGLQFLIQYYNGEERAKGNILERFSAQQFPDLHSELNLSSLELGDSALYFCASSPVAGSSGANVLTFGAGSRLTVL.

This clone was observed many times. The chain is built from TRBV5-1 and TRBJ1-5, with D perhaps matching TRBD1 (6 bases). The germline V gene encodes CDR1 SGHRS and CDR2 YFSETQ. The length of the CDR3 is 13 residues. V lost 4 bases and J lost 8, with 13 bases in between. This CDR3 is CASSPGGLEPQHF. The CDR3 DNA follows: TGCGCCAGCAGCCCGGGGGGGCTTGAGCCCCAGCATTTT.

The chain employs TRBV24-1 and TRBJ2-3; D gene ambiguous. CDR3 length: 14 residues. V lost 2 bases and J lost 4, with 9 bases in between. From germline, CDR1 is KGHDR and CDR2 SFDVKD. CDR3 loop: CATSDWAVPDTQYF. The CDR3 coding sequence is TGTGCCACCAGTGATTGGGCAGTTCCAGATACGCAGTATTTT.

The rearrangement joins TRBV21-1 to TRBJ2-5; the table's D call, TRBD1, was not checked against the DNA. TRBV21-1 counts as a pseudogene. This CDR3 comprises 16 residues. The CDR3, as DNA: TGTGCCAGCAGGGGACAGGGGCACCCGGTAGAGGAGACCCAGTACTTC. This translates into CASRGQGHPVEETQYF.

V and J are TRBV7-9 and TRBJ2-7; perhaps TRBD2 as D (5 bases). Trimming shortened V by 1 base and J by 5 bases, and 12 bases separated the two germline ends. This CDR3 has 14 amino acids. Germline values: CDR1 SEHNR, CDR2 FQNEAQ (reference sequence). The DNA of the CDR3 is TGTGCCAGCAGCTTAGTTGGGAGTTACAACGAGCAGTACTTC. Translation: CASSLVGSYNEQYF.

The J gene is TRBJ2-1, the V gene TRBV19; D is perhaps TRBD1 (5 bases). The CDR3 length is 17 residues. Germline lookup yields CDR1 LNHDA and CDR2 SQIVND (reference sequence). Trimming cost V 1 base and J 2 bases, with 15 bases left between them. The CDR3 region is CASSIGPSRGTYNEQFF. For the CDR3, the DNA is TGTGCCAGTAGTATAGGGCCCTCTAGGGGCACCTACAATGAGCAGTTCTTC. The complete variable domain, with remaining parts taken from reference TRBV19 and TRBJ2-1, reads DGGITQSPKYLFRKEGQNVTLSCEQNLNHDAMYWYRQDPGQGLRLIYYSQIVNDFQKGDIAEGYSVSREKKESFPLTVTSAQKNPTAFYLCASSIGPSRGTYNEQFFGPGTRLTVL.

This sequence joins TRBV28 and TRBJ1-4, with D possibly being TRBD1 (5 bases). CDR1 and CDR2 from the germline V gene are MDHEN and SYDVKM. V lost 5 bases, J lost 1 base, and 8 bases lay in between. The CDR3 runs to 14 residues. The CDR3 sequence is CASSDRGTNEKLFF. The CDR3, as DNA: TGTGCCAGCAGTGATAGGGGAACTAATGAAAAACTGTTTTTT.

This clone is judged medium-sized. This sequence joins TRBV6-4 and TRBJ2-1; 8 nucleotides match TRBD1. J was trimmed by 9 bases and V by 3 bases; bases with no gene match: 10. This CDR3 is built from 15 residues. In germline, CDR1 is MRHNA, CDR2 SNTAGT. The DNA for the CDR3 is TGTGCCAGCAGTGAAACAGGGGGATTATTTGGTGAGCAGTTCTTC. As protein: CASSETGGLFGEQFF.

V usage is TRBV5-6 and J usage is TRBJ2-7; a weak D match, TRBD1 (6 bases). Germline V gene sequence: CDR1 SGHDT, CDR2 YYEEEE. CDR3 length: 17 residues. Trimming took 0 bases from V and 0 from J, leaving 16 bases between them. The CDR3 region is CASSLVPQGISSYEQYF. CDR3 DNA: TGTGCCAGCAGCTTGGTTCCGCAGGGGATTTCCTCCTACGAGCAGTACTTC. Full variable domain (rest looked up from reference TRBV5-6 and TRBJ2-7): DAGVTQSPTHLIKTRGQQVTLRCSPKSGHDTVSWYQQALGQGPQFIFQYYEEEERQRGNFPDRFSGHQFPNYSSELNVNALLLGDSALYLCASSLVPQGISSYEQYFGPGTRLTVT.

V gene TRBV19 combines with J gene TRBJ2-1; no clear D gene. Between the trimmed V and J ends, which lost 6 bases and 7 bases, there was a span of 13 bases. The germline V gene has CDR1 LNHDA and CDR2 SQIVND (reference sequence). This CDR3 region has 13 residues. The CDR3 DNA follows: TGTGCCAGTAGGGCCCCTAGTCCGAATGAGCAGTTCTTC. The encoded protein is CASRAPSPNEQFF.

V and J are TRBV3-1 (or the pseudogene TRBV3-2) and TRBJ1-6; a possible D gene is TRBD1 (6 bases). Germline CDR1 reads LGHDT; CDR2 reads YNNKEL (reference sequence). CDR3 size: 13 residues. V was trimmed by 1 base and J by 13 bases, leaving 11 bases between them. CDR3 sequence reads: CASSQVVDSPLHF. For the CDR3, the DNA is TGTGCCAGCAGCCAAGTTGTGGACAGTCCCCTCCACTTT.

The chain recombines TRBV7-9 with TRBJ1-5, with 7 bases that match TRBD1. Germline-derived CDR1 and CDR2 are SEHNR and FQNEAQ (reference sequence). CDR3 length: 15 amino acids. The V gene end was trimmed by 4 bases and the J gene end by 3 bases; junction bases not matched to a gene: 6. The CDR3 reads CASSSSGTANQPQHF. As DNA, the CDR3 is TGTGCCAGCAGCTCGTCCGGGACAGCCAATCAGCCCCAGCATTTT.

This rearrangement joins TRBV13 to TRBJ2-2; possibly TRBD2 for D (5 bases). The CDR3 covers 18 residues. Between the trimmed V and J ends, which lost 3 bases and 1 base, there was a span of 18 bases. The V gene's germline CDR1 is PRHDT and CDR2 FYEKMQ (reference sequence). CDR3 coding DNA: TGTGCCAGCAGCTTGGCCCTACCGCCCGGAGGGAACACCGGGGAGCTGTTTTTT. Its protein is CASSLALPPGGNTGELFF.

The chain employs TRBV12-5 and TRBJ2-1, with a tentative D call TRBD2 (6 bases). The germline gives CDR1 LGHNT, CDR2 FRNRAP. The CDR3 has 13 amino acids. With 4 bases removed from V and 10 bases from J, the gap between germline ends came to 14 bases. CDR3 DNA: TGTGCTAGTGGTTCTCGGACTATTTTCGAGCAGTTCTTC. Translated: CASGSRTIFEQFF.

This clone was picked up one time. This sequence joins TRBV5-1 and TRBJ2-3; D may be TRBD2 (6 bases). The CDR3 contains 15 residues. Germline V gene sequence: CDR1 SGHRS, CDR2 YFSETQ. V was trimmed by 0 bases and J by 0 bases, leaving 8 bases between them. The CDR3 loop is CASSLDGTSTDTQYF. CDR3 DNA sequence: TGCGCCAGCAGCTTGGACGGGACTAGCACAGATACGCAGTATTTT.

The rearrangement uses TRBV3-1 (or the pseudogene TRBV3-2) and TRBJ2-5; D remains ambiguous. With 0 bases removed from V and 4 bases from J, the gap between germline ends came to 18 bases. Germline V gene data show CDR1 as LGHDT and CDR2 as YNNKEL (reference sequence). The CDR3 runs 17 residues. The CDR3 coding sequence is TGTGCCAGCAGCCAAGATCCCAGGCACATCCAAGGAGAGACCCAGTACTTC. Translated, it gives CASSQDPRHIQGETQYF.

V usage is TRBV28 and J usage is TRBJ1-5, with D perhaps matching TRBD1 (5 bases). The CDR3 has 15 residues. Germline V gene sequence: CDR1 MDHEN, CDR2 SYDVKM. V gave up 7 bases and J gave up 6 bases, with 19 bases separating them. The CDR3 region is CASTPRVSYFQPQHF. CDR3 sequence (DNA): TGTGCCAGCACTCCCAGGGTTTCGTATTTTCAGCCCCAGCATTTT.

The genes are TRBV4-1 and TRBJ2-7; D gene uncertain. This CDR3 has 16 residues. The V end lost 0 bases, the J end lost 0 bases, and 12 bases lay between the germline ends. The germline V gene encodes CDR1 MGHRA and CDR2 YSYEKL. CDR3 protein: CASSQEFTTLSYEQYF. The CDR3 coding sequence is TGCGCCAGCAGCCAAGAATTTACTACCCTCTCCTACGAGCAGTACTTC.

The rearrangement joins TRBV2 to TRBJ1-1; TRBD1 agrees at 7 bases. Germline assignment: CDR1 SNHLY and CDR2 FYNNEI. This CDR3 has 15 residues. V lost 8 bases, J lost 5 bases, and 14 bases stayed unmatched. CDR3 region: CASGDRSGGRTEAFF. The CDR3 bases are TGTGCCAGCGGGGACCGATCAGGGGGTAGGACTGAAGCTTTCTTT. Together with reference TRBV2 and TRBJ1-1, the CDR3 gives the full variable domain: EPEVTQTPSHQVTQMGQEVILRCVPISNHLYFYWYRQILGQKVEFLVSFYNNEISEKSEIFDDQFSVERPDGSNFTLKIRSTKLEDSAMYFCASGDRSGGRTEAFFGQGTRLTVV.

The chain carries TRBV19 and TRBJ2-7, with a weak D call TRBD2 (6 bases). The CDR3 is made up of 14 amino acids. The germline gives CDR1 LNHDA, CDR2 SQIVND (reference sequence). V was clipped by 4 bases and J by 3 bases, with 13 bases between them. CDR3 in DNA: TGTGCCAGTAGTAGGGGGGAGTGGTTCTACGAGCAGTACTTC. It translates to CASSRGEWFYEQYF.

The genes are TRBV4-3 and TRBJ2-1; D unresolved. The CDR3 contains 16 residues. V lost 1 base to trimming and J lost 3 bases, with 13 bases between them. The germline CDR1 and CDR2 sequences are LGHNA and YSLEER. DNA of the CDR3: TGCGCCAGCAGCCAAGTTGCTGGCCGATACTACAATGAGCAGTTCTTC. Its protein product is CASSQVAGRYYNEQFF.

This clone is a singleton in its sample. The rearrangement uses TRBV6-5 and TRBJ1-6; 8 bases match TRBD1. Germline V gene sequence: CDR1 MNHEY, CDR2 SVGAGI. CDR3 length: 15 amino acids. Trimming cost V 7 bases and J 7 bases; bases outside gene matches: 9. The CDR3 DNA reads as TGTGCCAGCACCACGTTTAGACAGGGGAATTCACCCCTCCACTTT. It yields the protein CASTTFRQGNSPLHF.

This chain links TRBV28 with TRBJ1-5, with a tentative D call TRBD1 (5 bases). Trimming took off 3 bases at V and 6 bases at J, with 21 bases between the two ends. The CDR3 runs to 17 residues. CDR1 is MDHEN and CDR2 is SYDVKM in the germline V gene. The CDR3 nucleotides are TGTGCCAGCAGTTTGTGGCAGGGTGACCCGTATGGTCAGCCCCAGCATTTT. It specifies CASSLWQGDPYGQPQHF.

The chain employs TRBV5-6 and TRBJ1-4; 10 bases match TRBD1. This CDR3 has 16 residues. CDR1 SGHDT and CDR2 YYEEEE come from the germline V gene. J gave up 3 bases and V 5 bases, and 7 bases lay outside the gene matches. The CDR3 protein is CASSLTGGASNEKLFF. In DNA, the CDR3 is TGTGCCAGCAGTTTGACAGGGGGCGCCTCTAATGAAAAACTGTTTTTT.

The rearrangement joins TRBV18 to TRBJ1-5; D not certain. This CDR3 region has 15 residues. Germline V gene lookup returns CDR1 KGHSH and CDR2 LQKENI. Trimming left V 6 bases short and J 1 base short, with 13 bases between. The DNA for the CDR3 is TGTGCCAGCTCCCGGGGAGGGAGCAGCAATCAGCCCCAGCATTTT. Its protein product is CASSRGGSSNQPQHF.

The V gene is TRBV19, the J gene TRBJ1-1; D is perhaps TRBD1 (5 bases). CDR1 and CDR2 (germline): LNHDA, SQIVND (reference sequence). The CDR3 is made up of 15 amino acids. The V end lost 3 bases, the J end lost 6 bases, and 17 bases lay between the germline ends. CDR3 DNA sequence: TGTGCCAGTAGTATGTCCCCCACCAGGGCCCCTGAAGCTTTCTTT. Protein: CASSMSPTRAPEAFF.

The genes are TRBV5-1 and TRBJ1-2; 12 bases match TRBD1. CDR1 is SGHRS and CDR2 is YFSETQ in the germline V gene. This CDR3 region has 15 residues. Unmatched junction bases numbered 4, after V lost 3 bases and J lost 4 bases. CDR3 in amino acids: CASSWGTGGAYGYTF. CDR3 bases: TGCGCCAGCAGCTGGGGGACAGGGGGCGCCTATGGCTACACCTTC.

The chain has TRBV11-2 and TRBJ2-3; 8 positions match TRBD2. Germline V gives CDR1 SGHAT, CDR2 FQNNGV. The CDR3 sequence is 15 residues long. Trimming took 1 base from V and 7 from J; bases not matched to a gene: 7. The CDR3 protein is CASSLGPAGGNTQYF. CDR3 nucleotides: TGTGCCAGCAGCTTAGGTCCCGCGGGAGGAAATACGCAGTATTTT.

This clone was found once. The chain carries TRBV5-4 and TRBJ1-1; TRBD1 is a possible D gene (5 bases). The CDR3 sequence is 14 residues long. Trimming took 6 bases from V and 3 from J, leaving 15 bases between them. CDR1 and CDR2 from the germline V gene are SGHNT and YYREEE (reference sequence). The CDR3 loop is CASTRGRVDTEAFF. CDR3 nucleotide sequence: TGTGCCAGCACTAGGGGTAGGGTAGACACTGAAGCTTTCTTT.

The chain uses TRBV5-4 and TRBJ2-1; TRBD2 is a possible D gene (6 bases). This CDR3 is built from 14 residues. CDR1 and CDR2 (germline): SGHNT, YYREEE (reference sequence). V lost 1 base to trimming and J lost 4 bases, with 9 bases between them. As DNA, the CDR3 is TGTGCCAGCAGCTTGAGCGGGCGGTACAATGAGCAGTTCTTC. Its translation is CASSLSGRYNEQFF.